The 19 T cell receptor beta chains below come from one sample, sequenced in a study of PD-1 blockade in mismatch repair-deficient tumors. Sequencing was performed with immunoSEQ multiplex PCR; in TCRdb, only in-frame clones are kept and a portion is missing. The profile shows around 120,000 clones, about 85% of them singletons. The material was peripheral blood, obtained 44 weeks after starting pembrolizumab. These receptors were obtained from an adult with mismatch repair-deficient cancer.

The chain joins TRBV7-3 to TRBJ2-2; 14 bases align to TRBD2. V was clipped by 5 bases and J by 4 bases; unmatched bases: 6. Germline values: CDR1 SGHTA, CDR2 FQGTGA. The CDR3 sequence is 17 residues long. CDR3 in amino acids: CASSPGLAGAGTGELFF. In DNA, the CDR3 is TGTGCCAGCAGCCCGGGACTAGCGGGAGCGGGCACCGGGGAGCTGTTTTTT.

The chain has TRBV9 and TRBJ2-3, with unresolved D. In germline, CDR1 is SGDLS, CDR2 YYNGEE. The CDR3 length is 13 residues. With 0 bases removed from V and 5 bases from J, the gap between germline ends came to 7 bases. The CDR3 DNA is TGTGCCAGCAGCGTAGAGGCCCTAGATACGCAGTATTTT. Its protein product is CASSVEALDTQYF.

This clone was seen only once. The junction does not match germline at one end; this may be a read error. The rearrangement uses TRBV7-8 and TRBJ2-3; D is possibly TRBD2 (6 bases). The germline CDR1 and CDR2 sequences are SGHVS and FQNEAQ. The CDR3 runs 14 residues. The CDR3 DNA sequence: TGTGCCAGCAGCGTAGCGGTCCGCACAGATACGCAGTATTTT. Protein product: CASSVAVRTDTQYF.

The chain joins TRBV7-8 to TRBJ1-1; 10 nucleotides align to TRBD1. The V and J ends lost 1 base and 3 bases, in that order; junction bases with no gene match: 8. This CDR3 is 17 amino acids long. Germline CDR1 SGHVS, CDR2 FQNEAQ. The CDR3 protein is CASSLVVTGGLYTEAFF. The CDR3 DNA sequence: TGTGCCAGCAGCTTAGTAGTGACAGGGGGCTTATACACTGAAGCTTTCTTT. Variable domain in full (rest from reference TRBV7-8 and TRBJ1-1): GAGVSQSPRYKVAKRGQDVALRCDPISGHVSLFWYQQALGQGPEFLTYFQNEAQLDKSGLPSDRFFAERPEGSVSTLKIQRTQQEDSAVYLCASSLVVTGGLYTEAFFGQGTRLTVV.

This chain uses TRBV29-1 with TRBJ2-7; 8 bases match TRBD1. V was clipped by 7 bases and J by 3 bases; unmatched bases: 5. Germline V gene lookup returns CDR1 SQVTM and CDR2 ANQGSEA. The CDR3 is 12 residues long. The CDR3 nucleotides read TGCAGCGCTGGGACAGGTAGCTACGAGCAGTACTTC. Translating it yields CSAGTGSYEQYF.

This clone was recorded a few times. J is TRBJ2-2 and V is TRBV2; D possibly corresponds to TRBD2 (5 bases). The germline V gene has CDR1 SNHLY and CDR2 FYNNEI. V lost 1 base and J 5 bases, leaving 8 bases between the germline ends. The CDR3 covers 14 residues. CDR3 in amino acids: CASSEVPGTGELFF. CDR3 DNA: TGTGCCAGCAGTGAAGTTCCGGGGACCGGGGAGCTGTTTTTT.

This clone was observed a few times. The rearrangement uses TRBV10-2 and TRBJ2-7; D may be TRBD2 (5 bases). Trimming removed 3 bases at V and 3 bases at J, with 6 bases between. CDR1 is WSHSY and CDR2 is SAAADI in the germline V gene. The CDR3 runs to 12 residues. CDR3 loop: CASSEADYEQYF. The CDR3 coding sequence is TGCGCCAGCAGTGAAGCGGACTACGAGCAGTACTTC.

In its sample, this clone was seen once. The chain joins TRBV7-6 to TRBJ2-7; 7 bases fit TRBD2. The ends lost 5 bases at V and 3 bases at J; junction bases unmatched: 4. The germline V gene has CDR1 SGHVS and CDR2 FNYEAQ. This CDR3 is built from 13 residues. The CDR3 DNA reads as TGTGCCAGCAGCCTAGGGAGGGGCTACGAGCAGTACTTC. Translated: CASSLGRGYEQYF.

The gene calls are TRBV6-6 and TRBJ1-2; 8 bases are a match to TRBD1. CDR1 is MNHNY and CDR2 is SVGAGI in the germline V gene (reference sequence). The CDR3 runs 14 residues. V lost 5 bases to trimming and J lost 3 bases; unmatched junction nucleotides: 5. CDR3 coding DNA: TGTGCCAGCAGTCGACGGGGACAGGACTATGGCTACACCTTC. Protein sequence: CASSRRGQDYGYTF.

The chain is built from TRBV2 and TRBJ2-5; D unclear. The CDR3 is 12 amino acids. CDR1 is SNHLY, CDR2 FYNNEI, per germline. The V and J ends lost 6 bases and 0 bases respectively, with 5 bases between them. CDR3 DNA: TGTGCCAGCAGGGCGTACCAAGAGACCCAGTACTTC. It translates to CASRAYQETQYF. Variable domain in full (rest from reference TRBV2 and TRBJ2-5): EPEVTQTPSHQVTQMGQEVILRCVPISNHLYFYWYRQILGQKVEFLVSFYNNEISEKSEIFDDQFSVERPDGSNFTLKIRSTKLEDSAMYFCASRAYQETQYFGPGTRLLVL.

This sequence joins TRBV4-2 and TRBJ2-7; no clear D gene. Germline-derived CDR1 and CDR2 are LGHNA and YNFKEQ. Trimming stripped 4 bases from V and 4 bases from J, with 14 bases between. CDR3 size: 14 residues. CDR3 sequence reads: CASSPGRARYEQYF. The DNA of the CDR3 is TGTGCCAGCAGCCCCGGTAGGGCGCGATACGAGCAGTACTTC.

This clone was detected only a few times. The chain has TRBV27 and TRBJ1-1; D gene uncertain. Germline lookup yields CDR1 MNHEY and CDR2 SMNVEV (reference sequence). Deletions cut 0 bases from V and 11 bases from J, with 13 bases between. This CDR3 has 13 amino acids. CDR3 in amino acids: CASSLSFSALAFF. For the CDR3, the DNA is TGTGCCAGCAGTTTATCGTTTTCTGCGTTGGCTTTCTTT.

The chain links TRBV2 to TRBJ2-1; TRBD1 matches 11 bases. The ends lost 2 bases at V and 5 bases at J; junction bases unmatched: 5. This CDR3 is 16 amino acids long. Germline loops: CDR1 SNHLY, CDR2 FYNNEI. DNA of the CDR3: TGTGCCAGCAGTGAATCGGGACAGGGGGTGGACAATGAGCAGTTCTTC. It is translated as CASSESGQGVDNEQFF.

In its sample, this clone was seen once. J is TRBJ2-1 and V is TRBV19; D gene uncertain. The CDR3 is 12 amino acids. Trimming shortened V by 3 bases and J by 8 bases, and 8 bases separated the two germline ends. Germline V gives CDR1 LNHDA, CDR2 SQIVND (reference sequence). This chain's CDR3 is CASSMYGDEQFF. The CDR3 bases are TGTGCCAGTAGTATGTACGGCGATGAGCAGTTCTTC.

The rearrangement uses TRBV9 and TRBJ1-2, with 8 bases identical to TRBD1. CDR3 length: 14 amino acids. CDR1 and CDR2 (germline): SGDLS, YYNGEE. V lost 0 bases, J lost 8 bases, and 6 bases stayed unmatched. The CDR3 is CASSVGQGRRGYTF. CDR3 in DNA: TGTGCCAGCAGCGTAGGACAGGGGAGAAGGGGCTACACCTTC.

This clone appeared a few times. The rearrangement joins TRBV6-5 to TRBJ2-6; 9 bases line up with TRBD1. Germline CDR1 and CDR2: MNHEY and SVGAGI. The CDR3 contains 15 residues. V lost 8 bases to trimming and J lost 13 bases; unmatched junction nucleotides: 15. CDR3 in DNA: TGTGCCAGCCTAGGTCGGAGCGGGGACAGGGTGGTCCTGACTTTC. It yields the protein CASLGRSGDRVVLTF.

The chain uses TRBV4-3 and TRBJ2-6; D remains unclear. This CDR3 is 16 amino acids long. The V end lost 0 bases, the J end lost 0 bases, and 6 bases lay between the germline ends. Germline CDR1 reads LGHNA; CDR2 reads YSLEER. CDR3 DNA sequence: TGCGCCAGCAGCCAAGATCACAGCTCTGGGGCCAACGTCCTGACTTTC. Amino acid sequence: CASSQDHSSGANVLTF.

V is TRBV19 and J is TRBJ1-1, with D possibly being TRBD1 (5 bases). Germline assignment: CDR1 LNHDA and CDR2 SQIVND (reference sequence). V gave up 5 bases and J gave up 4 bases, with 11 bases separating them. The CDR3 totals 13 residues. The CDR3 sequence is CASSLSGTTEAFF. CDR3 nucleotides: TGTGCCAGTAGTCTCTCAGGGACCACTGAAGCTTTCTTT.

V usage is TRBV5-1 and J usage is TRBJ2-3; 9 nucleotides align to TRBD1. CDR1 SGHRS and CDR2 YFSETQ come from the germline V gene. The CDR3 has 15 residues. V lost 3 bases to trimming and J lost 5 bases; unmatched junction nucleotides: 7. CDR3 bases: TGCGCCAGCAGCTCCGGGACAGGGTTGAAAGATACGCAGTATTTT. Its protein is CASSSGTGLKDTQYF.